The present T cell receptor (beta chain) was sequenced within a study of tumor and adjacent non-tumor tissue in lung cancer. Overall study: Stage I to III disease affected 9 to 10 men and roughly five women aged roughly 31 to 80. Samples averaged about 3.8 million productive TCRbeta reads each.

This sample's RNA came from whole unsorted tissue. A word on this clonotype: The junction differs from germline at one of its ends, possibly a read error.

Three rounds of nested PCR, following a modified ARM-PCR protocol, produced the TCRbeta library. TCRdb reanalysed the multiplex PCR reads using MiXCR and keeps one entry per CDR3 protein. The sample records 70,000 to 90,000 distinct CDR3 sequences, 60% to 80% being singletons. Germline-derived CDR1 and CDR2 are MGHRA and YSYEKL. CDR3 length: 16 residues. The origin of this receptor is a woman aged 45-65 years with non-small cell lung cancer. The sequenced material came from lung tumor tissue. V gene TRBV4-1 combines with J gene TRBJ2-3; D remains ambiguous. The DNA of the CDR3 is TGCGTCAGCAGCCAAGATCGGCTAGTTAGCACAGATACGCAATATTTT. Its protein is CVSSQDRLVSTDTQYF.